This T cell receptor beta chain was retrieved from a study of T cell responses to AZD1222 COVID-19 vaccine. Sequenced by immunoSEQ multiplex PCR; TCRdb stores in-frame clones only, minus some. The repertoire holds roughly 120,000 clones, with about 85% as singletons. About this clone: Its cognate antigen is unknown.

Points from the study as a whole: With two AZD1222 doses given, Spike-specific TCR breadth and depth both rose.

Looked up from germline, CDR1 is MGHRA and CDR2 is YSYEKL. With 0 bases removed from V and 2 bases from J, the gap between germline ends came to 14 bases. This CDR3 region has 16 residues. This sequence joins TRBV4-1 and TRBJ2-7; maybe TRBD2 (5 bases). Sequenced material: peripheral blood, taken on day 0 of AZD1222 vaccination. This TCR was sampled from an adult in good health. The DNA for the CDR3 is TGCGCCAGCAGCCAAGAGCCCGGGGTAGTCACCTACGAGCAGTACTTC. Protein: CASSQEPGVVTYEQYF.